Following are 18 T cell receptor beta chains from one sample sequenced in a study of technical replicates of blood from four donors. Assay: immunoSEQ multiplex PCR; the TCRdb copy retains only in-frame clones and omits some. There are more than 65,000 clones in the sample; about 97% occur only once, and 0.25% to 0.3% lies in the top ten. Sequenced sample: T cells isolated from PBMCs. The source of these receptors is a human donor in good health.

V usage is TRBV29-1 and J usage is TRBJ2-5; TRBD1 agrees at 9 bases. The trim removed 6 bases at V and 5 bases at J, leaving 10 bases unmatched. CDR3 size: 14 residues. Germline CDR1 is SQVTM and CDR2 is ANQGSEA. The CDR3 protein is CSVERDRETETQYF. Written as DNA, the CDR3 is TGCAGCGTCGAAAGGGACAGGGAGACCGAGACCCAGTACTTC.

V is TRBV30 and J is TRBJ1-5; D is unclear. The CDR3 extends over 16 amino acids. Germline loops: CDR1 GTSNPN, CDR2 SVGIG (reference sequence). V dropped 0 bases and J dropped 4 bases, with 16 bases sitting between them. The DNA of the CDR3 is TGTGCCTGGAGTGTCATGGGAGTTTGGGGTAATCAGCCCCAGCATTTT. This codes for CAWSVMGVWGNQPQHF.

The chain uses TRBV6-1 and TRBJ2-2; a weak D match, TRBD2 (7 bases). The CDR3 has 15 residues. CDR1 is MNHNS, CDR2 SASEGT, per germline. V was trimmed by 1 base and J by 4 bases, leaving 10 bases between them. The CDR3 reads CASSEVGGGTGELFF. Here the CDR3 DNA reads TGTGCCAGCAGTGAAGTAGGGGGGGGCACCGGGGAGCTGTTTTTT.

The CDR3 bases are TGTGCCAGCAGTTTATCTTCGGTCGGGTGGATGGAGACTGGCTACACCTTC. Protein product: CASSLSSVGWMETGYTF. The chain combines TRBV27 with TRBJ1-2; D gene uncertain. The CDR3 runs 17 residues. Germline V gene sequence: CDR1 MNHEY, CDR2 SMNVEV (reference sequence). Trimming took off 0 bases at V and 7 bases at J, with 21 bases between the two ends.

This rearrangement joins TRBV28 to TRBJ2-7; a possible D gene is TRBD1 (5 bases). Trimming cost V 5 bases and J 2 bases, with 7 bases left between them. This CDR3 spans 12 amino acids. Germline CDR1 and CDR2: MDHEN and SYDVKM. The CDR3 here is CASSTGTYEQYF. The DNA of the CDR3 is TGTGCCAGCAGTACAGGAACCTACGAGCAGTACTTC.

V gene TRBV9 combines with J gene TRBJ2-7; D might be TRBD2 (5 bases). The CDR3 extends over 14 amino acids. Trimming took 0 bases from V and 2 from J, leaving 9 bases between them. CDR1 and CDR2 from the germline V gene are SGDLS and YYNGEE. The DNA for the CDR3 is TGTGCCAGCAGCGTAGGACGGGATCCCTACGAGCAGTACTTC. Protein product: CASSVGRDPYEQYF.

The gene calls are TRBV5-4 and TRBJ2-3; 11 bases align to TRBD2. With V trimmed by 4 bases and J by 4 bases, 2 bases remained unmatched. CDR3 length: 14 residues. The germline V gene has CDR1 SGHNT and CDR2 YYREEE (reference sequence). The CDR3 loop reads CASSPLAGADTQYF. Written as DNA, the CDR3 is TGTGCCAGCAGCCCACTAGCGGGAGCAGATACGCAGTATTTT.

This chain joins TRBV19 and TRBJ2-7, with 10 bases identical to TRBD1. The length of the CDR3 is 15 residues. V trimming: 7 bases; J trimming: 2 bases; junction bases outside the gene matches: 8. Germline lookup yields CDR1 LNHDA and CDR2 SQIVND (reference sequence). CDR3 sequence: CASTSEGTGAYEQYF. DNA for the CDR3: TGTGCCAGTACCTCCGAAGGGACAGGGGCCTACGAGCAGTACTTC.

The CDR3 here is CASSSRDRGVTGELFF. CDR3 in DNA: TGTGCCAGTAGTTCCCGGGACAGGGGGGTCACCGGGGAGCTGTTTTTT. The chain carries TRBV19 and TRBJ2-2; 11 bases align to TRBD1. CDR3 length equals 16 residues. Germline V CDR1 and CDR2: LNHDA, SQIVND (reference sequence). V trimming: 5 bases; J trimming: 4 bases; junction bases outside the gene matches: 6.

The CDR3 loop is CACGRLDTQYF. CDR3 nucleotide sequence: TGTGCCTGCGGGAGGTTAGATACGCAGTATTTT. The chain carries TRBV30 and TRBJ2-3; 7 bases map to TRBD2. V was clipped by 6 bases and J by 5 bases; unmatched bases: 2. CDR1 is GTSNPN and CDR2 is SVGIG in the germline V gene (reference sequence). The CDR3 is made up of 11 amino acids.

The chain couples TRBV4-2 to TRBJ2-7; perhaps TRBD1 as D (6 bases). The V gene lost 0 bases and the J gene lost 2 bases, with 11 bases spanning the gap. CDR1 is LGHNA and CDR2 is YNFKEQ in the germline V gene. The CDR3 sequence is 15 residues long. The CDR3 bases are TGTGCCAGCAGCCAAGATGGACAGAGTACCTACGAGCAGTACTTC. This codes for CASSQDGQSTYEQYF.

The chain employs TRBV10-3 and TRBJ1-2; 8 bases map to TRBD1. With 6 bases clipped from V and 3 bases from J, the junction kept 9 bases outside the gene matches. The CDR3 is 15 amino acids. Germline V gene lookup returns CDR1 ENHRY and CDR2 SYGVKD. The CDR3 sequence: CAISIVDRDDYGYTF. As DNA, the CDR3 is TGTGCCATCAGCATAGTGGACAGGGATGACTATGGCTACACCTTC.

The genes are TRBV5-6 and TRBJ2-7, with 10 bases identical to TRBD2. The V gene end was trimmed by 4 bases and the J gene end by 3 bases; junction bases not matched to a gene: 4. Germline assignment: CDR1 SGHDT and CDR2 YYEEEE. The CDR3 spans 14 residues. CDR3 sequence: CASSQAGGSYEQYF. In DNA form, the CDR3 reads TGTGCCAGCAGCCAAGCGGGAGGGAGCTACGAGCAGTACTTC.

This rearrangement joins TRBV29-1 to TRBJ2-1; D is unclear. The CDR3 contains 11 residues. V dropped 5 bases and J dropped 9 bases, with 11 bases sitting between them. CDR1 SQVTM and CDR2 ANQGSEA come from the germline V gene. DNA of the CDR3: TGCAGCGTTCCGACATTGGGTGAGCAGTTCTTC. Translating gives CSVPTLGEQFF.

The genes are TRBV7-2 and TRBJ2-7, with D possibly matching TRBD1 (6 bases). This CDR3 comprises 13 residues. CDR1 SGHTA and CDR2 FQGNSA come from the germline V gene. Trimming removed 1 base from V and 3 bases from J, with 7 bases in between. CDR3 DNA: TGTGCCAGCAGCTTAGGAGGGGGCTACGAGCAGTACTTC. This sequence encodes CASSLGGGYEQYF.

The count of this clone is one. The chain joins TRBV9 to TRBJ1-2; 9 bases map to TRBD1. Germline V gene lookup returns CDR1 SGDLS and CDR2 YYNGEE. The CDR3 has 14 amino acids. Trimming took 3 bases from V and 4 from J; bases not matched to a gene: 4. CDR3 in amino acids: CASSAGQGSYGYTF. CDR3 nucleotide sequence: TGTGCCAGCAGCGCGGGACAGGGAAGCTATGGCTACACCTTC.

The rearrangement joins TRBV19 to TRBJ2-7; TRBD1 matches 8 bases. The CDR3 is made up of 13 amino acids. Per germline, CDR1 LNHDA and CDR2 SQIVND (reference sequence). J lost 7 bases, V lost 4 bases, and 6 bases had no gene match. This CDR3 is CASSTQGASEQYF. The CDR3 nucleotides are TGTGCCAGTAGTACCCAGGGGGCTAGTGAGCAGTACTTC.

V is TRBV7-3 and J is TRBJ2-1, with TRBD2 identical over 7 bases. Germline CDR1 and CDR2: SGHTA and FQGTGA. V dropped 1 base and J dropped 8; count of bases not matched to a gene: 5. This CDR3 has 14 amino acids. The CDR3 DNA sequence: TGTGCCAGCAGCTTAAGGGCGGGAGCGCATGAGCAGTTCTTC. Translated: CASSLRAGAHEQFF.